The next 9 T cell receptor beta chains were all read from a single sample in a study of blood T cell repertoires in COVID-19. The method was immunoSEQ multiplex PCR; TCRdb's version includes in-frame clones alone and lacks a portion of them. In the table there are roughly 160,000 clones, 88% of which are singletons. The sequenced sample consisted of peripheral blood. These TCRs come from a man over 45 who had recovered from COVID-19.

CDR3 bases: TGTGCCAGCAGCTACGGCAGGGGCGAAAACTATGGCTACACCTTC. Translating gives CASSYGRGENYGYTF. The chain combines TRBV7-2 with TRBJ1-2; a weak D match, TRBD1 (6 bases). The CDR3 has 15 residues. In germline, CDR1 is SGHTA, CDR2 FQGNSA. V was shortened by 4 bases and J by 2 bases, with 14 bases between the two germline ends.

This chain links TRBV3-1 (or the pseudogene TRBV3-2) with TRBJ2-2; D gene uncertain. The germline gives CDR1 LGHDT, CDR2 YNNKEL (reference sequence). The CDR3 covers 18 residues. Trimming left V 1 base short and J 1 base short, with 16 bases between. The CDR3 region has the DNA TGTGCCAGCAGCCAAGTCCTTCAACCACCAGGGAACACCGGGGAGCTGTTTTTT. It yields the protein CASSQVLQPPGNTGELFF.

The chain recombines TRBV24-1 with TRBJ2-5, with 12 bases that match TRBD1. Germline V lookup: CDR1 KGHDR, CDR2 SFDVKD. This CDR3 is built from 15 residues. V shed 4 bases, J shed 5 bases, and the junction held 4 bases outside the gene matches. The CDR3 DNA follows: TGTGCCACCAGTGAGCGGGACAGGGGGCGTGAGACCCAGTACTTC. Amino acids: CATSERDRGRETQYF.

The J gene is TRBJ2-1, the V gene TRBV2; a possible D gene is TRBD2 (6 bases). Germline V gives CDR1 SNHLY, CDR2 FYNNEI. V lost 6 bases and J lost 11, with 14 bases in between. The CDR3 runs to 12 residues. The chain's CDR3 is CASRDYTMKQFF. CDR3 nucleotide sequence: TGTGCCAGCAGGGACTATACAATGAAGCAGTTCTTC.

The chain employs TRBV7-2 and TRBJ2-1; the D is unclear. The germline V gene encodes CDR1 SGHTA and CDR2 FQGNSA. The CDR3 has 15 residues. Trimming removed 1 base from V and 3 bases from J, with 10 bases in between. CDR3 sequence: CASSLEQSRYNEQFF. The CDR3 nucleotides read TGTGCCAGCAGCTTAGAACAGTCCCGCTACAATGAGCAGTTCTTC. The whole variable domain, filled in from reference TRBV7-2 and TRBJ2-1, reads GAGVSQSPSNKVTEKGKDVELRCDPISGHTALYWYRQSLGQGLEFLIYFQGNSAPDKSGLPSDRFSAERTGGSVSTLTIQRTQQEDSAVYLCASSLEQSRYNEQFFGPGTRLTVL.

V is TRBV5-1 and J is TRBJ2-3, with TRBD2 identical over 10 bases. CDR3 size: 16 residues. With 0 bases clipped from V and 3 bases from J, the junction kept 4 bases outside the gene matches. The V gene's germline CDR1 is SGHRS and CDR2 YFSETQ. The CDR3: CASSLVAGGQTDTQYF. The CDR3, as DNA: TGCGCCAGCAGCTTGGTAGCGGGGGGTCAGACAGATACGCAGTATTTT.

The chain carries TRBV28 and TRBJ1-5; D not resolved. Trimming cost V 7 bases and J 7 bases, with 20 bases left between them. The germline V gene has CDR1 MDHEN and CDR2 SYDVKM. The CDR3 is 15 residues long. CDR3 residues: CASIKEYGAGQPQHF. The CDR3 DNA reads TGTGCCAGCATCAAAGAGTACGGCGCGGGCCAGCCCCAGCATTTT.

This CDR3 is CASDEGGHGNTIYF. The CDR3 DNA reads as TGTGCCAGCGACGAGGGGGGGCATGGAAACACCATATATTTT. J is TRBJ1-3 and V is TRBV19, with D perhaps matching TRBD1 (6 bases). V lost 9 bases and J lost 3, with 15 bases in between. The germline gives CDR1 LNHDA, CDR2 SQIVND (reference sequence). The CDR3 length is 14 residues. Full variable domain (missing parts from reference TRBV19 and TRBJ1-3): DGGITQSPKYLFRKEGQNVTLSCEQNLNHDAMYWYRQDPGQGLRLIYYSQIVNDFQKGDIAEGYSVSREKKESFPLTVTSAQKNPTAFYLCASDEGGHGNTIYFGEGSWLTVV.

V is TRBV7-7 and J is TRBJ2-2; tentative D call: TRBD2 (5 bases). Trimming shortened V by 6 bases and J by 1 base, and 12 bases separated the two germline ends. The CDR3 runs to 15 residues. Germline CDR1 SSHAT, CDR2 FNYEAQ (reference sequence). The DNA of the CDR3 is TGTGCCAGCAGTCTTAACCGGGGGAACACCGGGGAGCTGTTTTTT. It is translated as CASSLNRGNTGELFF.